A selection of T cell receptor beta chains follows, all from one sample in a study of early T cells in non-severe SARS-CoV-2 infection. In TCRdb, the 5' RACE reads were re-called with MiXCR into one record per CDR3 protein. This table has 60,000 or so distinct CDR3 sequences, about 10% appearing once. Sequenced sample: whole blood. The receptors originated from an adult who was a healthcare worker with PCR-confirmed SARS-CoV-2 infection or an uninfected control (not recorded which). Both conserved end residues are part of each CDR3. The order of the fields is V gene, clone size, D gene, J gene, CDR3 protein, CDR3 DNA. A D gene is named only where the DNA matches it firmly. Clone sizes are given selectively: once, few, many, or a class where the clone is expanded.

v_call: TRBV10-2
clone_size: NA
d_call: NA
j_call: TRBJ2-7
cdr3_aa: CASRLATSYEQYF
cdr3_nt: TGCGCCAGCCGCCTGGCAACTTCTTACGAGCAGTACTTC

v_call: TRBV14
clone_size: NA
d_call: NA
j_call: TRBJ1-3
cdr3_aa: CASSQLVGTYSGNTIYF
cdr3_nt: TGTGCCAGCAGCCAATTGGTGGGCACCTACTCTGGAAACACCATATATTTT

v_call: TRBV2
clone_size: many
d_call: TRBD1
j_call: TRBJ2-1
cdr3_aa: CASRDLGTGLYNEQFF
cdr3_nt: TGTGCCAGCAGAGACCTTGGGACAGGGCTCTACAATGAGCAGTTCTTC

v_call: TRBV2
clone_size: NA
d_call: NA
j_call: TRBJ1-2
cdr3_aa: CASSEAQGGYTF
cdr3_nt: TGTGCCAGCAGTGAAGCGCAAGGTGGCTACACCTTC

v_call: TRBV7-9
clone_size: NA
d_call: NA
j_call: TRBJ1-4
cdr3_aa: CASSFGRIAIVATNEKLFF
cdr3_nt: TGTGCCAGCAGCTTCGGACGGATCGCCATAGTTGCAACTAATGAAAAACTGTTTTTT

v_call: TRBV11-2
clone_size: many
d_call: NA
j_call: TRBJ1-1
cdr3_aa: CASRMFKVWEEAFF
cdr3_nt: TGTGCCAGCAGAATGTTTAAGGTCTGGGAGGAAGCTTTCTTT

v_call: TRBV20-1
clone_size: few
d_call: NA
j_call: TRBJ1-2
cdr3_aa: CSAPLWADSTSYGYTF
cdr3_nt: TGCAGTGCCCCTCTTTGGGCCGACTCAACTAGCTATGGCTACACCTTC

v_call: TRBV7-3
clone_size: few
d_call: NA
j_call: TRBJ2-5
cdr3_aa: CASSSGESETQYF
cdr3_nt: TGTGCCAGCAGTTCCGGGGAATCGGAGACCCAGTACTTC

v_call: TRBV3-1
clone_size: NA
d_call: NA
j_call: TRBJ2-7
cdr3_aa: CASSQGLTAGGSRF
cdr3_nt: TGTGCCAGCAGCCAAGGCCTAACAGCTGGGGGTAGTCGCTTC

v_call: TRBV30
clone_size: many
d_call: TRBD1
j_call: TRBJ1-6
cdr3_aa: CAWRRQGGYSPLHF
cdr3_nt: TGTGCCTGGAGACGACAGGGAGGCTATTCACCCCTCCACTTT

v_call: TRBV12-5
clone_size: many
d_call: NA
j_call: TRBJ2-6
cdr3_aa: CASGLQGTANVLTF
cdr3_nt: TGTGCTAGTGGTTTGCAGGGTACGGCCAACGTCCTGACTTTC

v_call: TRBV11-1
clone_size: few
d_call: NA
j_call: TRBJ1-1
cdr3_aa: CASSSQGTNTEAFF
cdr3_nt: TGTGCCAGCAGCTCCCAGGGGACGAACACTGAAGCTTTCTTT

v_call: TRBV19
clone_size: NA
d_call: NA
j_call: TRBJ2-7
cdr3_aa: CASSIQETYEQYF
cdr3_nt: TGTGCCAGTAGTATACAGGAGACCTACGAGCAGTACTTC

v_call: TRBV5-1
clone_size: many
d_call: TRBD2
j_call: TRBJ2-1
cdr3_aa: CASSSLLAGGSYNEQFF
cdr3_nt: TGCGCCAGCAGCTCATTACTAGCGGGAGGGTCCTACAATGAGCAGTTCTTC

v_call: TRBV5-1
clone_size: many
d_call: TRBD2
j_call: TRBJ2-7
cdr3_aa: CASSFVAGAYEQYF
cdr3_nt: TGCGCCAGCAGCTTCGTGGCGGGAGCGTACGAGCAGTACTTC

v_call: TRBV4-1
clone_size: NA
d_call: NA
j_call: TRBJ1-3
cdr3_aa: CASSQERRASGNTIYF
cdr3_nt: TGCGCCAGCAGCCAAGAGCGCAGGGCCTCCGGAAACACCATATATTTT

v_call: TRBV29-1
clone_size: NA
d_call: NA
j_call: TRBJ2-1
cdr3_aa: CSVFSSSISYNEQFF
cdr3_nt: TGCAGCGTTTTCTCTAGCTCTATCTCCTACAATGAGCAGTTCTTC

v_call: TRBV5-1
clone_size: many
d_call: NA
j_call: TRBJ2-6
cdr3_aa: CASSQAPEGGANVLTF
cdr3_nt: TGCGCCAGCAGCCAGGCCCCGGAGGGTGGGGCCAACGTCCTGACTTTC

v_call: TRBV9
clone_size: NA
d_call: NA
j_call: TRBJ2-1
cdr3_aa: CASSPDRYYNEQFF
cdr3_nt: TGTGCCAGCAGCCCAGATCGCTATTACAATGAGCAGTTCTTC

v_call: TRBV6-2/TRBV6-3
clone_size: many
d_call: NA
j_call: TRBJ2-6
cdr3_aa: CASSADWGSGANVLTF
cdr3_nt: TGTGCCAGCAGTGCGGACTGGGGCTCTGGGGCCAACGTCCTGACTTTC

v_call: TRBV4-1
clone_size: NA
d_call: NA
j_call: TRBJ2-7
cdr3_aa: CASSQVSYEQYF
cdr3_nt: TGCGCCAGCAGCCAAGTCAGCTACGAGCAGTACTTC

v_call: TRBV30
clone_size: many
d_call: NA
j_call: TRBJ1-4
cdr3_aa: CAWSRQSNEKLFF
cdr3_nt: TGTGCCTGGAGTCGTCAGTCAAATGAAAAACTGTTTTTT

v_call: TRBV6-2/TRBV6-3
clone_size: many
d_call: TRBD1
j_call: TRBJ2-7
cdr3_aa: CASTTGDLRYEQYF
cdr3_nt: TGTGCCAGCACCACAGGGGACCTTAGGTACGAGCAGTACTTC

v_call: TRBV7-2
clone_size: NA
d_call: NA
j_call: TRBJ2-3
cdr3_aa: CASSLSYFTQYF
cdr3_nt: TGTGCCAGCAGCTTATCCTACTTTACGCAGTATTTT

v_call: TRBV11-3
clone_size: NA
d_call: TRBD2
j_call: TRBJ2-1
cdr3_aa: CASSLDGMVAGGLNEQFF
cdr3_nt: TGTGCCAGCAGCTTAGACGGAATGGTAGCGGGAGGACTCAATGAGCAGTTCTTC

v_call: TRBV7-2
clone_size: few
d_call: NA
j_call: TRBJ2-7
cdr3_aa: CASSFSGPAYEQYF
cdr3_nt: TGTGCCAGCAGCTTTTCAGGTCCCGCCTACGAGCAGTACTTC

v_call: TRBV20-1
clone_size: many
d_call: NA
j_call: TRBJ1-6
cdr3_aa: CSARGGVPYNSPLHF
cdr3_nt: TGCAGTGCTAGAGGTGGAGTCCCCTATAATTCACCCCTCCACTTT

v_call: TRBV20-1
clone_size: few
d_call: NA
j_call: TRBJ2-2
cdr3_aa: CSASTYGELFF
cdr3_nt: TGCAGTGCTAGTACTTACGGGGAGCTGTTTTTT

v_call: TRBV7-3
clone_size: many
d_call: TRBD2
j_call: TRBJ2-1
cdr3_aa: CASSPTGGTSGYNEQFF
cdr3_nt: TGTGCCAGCAGCCCCACGGGCGGGACTAGCGGCTACAATGAGCAGTTCTTC

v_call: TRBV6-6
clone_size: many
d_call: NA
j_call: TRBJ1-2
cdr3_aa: CASRVDNYGYTF
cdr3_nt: TGTGCCAGCAGGGTGGATAACTATGGCTACACCTTC

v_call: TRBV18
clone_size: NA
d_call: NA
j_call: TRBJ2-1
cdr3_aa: CASSPRESREQFF
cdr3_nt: TGTGCCAGCTCACCACGGGAGAGTAGGGAGCAGTTCTTC

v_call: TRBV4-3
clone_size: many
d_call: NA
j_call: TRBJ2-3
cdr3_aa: CASSQVLGSTDTQYF
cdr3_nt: TGCGCCAGCAGCCAAGTCCTCGGGAGCACAGATACGCAGTATTTT

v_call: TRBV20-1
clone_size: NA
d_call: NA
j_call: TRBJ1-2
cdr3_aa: CSARVRQTLLNYGYTF
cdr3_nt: TGCAGTGCTAGAGTCAGGCAGACCCTGCTAAACTATGGCTACACCTTC

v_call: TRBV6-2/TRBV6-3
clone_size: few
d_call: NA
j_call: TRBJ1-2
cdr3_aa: CASSPNPRGRISYGYTF
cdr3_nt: TGTGCCAGCAGTCCAAACCCACGAGGACGGATTTCTTATGGCTACACCTTC

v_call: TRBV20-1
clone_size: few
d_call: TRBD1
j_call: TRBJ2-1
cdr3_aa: CSARGTGSYNEQFF
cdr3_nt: TGCAGTGCTAGGGGGACAGGGTCCTACAATGAGCAGTTCTTC

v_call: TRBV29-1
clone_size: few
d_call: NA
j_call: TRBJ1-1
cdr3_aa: CSVGQNTEAFF
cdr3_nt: TGCAGCGTTGGACAGAACACTGAAGCTTTCTTT

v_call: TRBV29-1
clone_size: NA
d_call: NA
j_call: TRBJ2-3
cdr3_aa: CSVERGAGVPDTQYF
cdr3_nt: TGCAGCGTTGAGCGGGGCGCCGGGGTCCCAGATACGCAGTATTTT

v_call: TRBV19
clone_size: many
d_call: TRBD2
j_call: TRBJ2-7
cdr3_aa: CATQAGTKNEQYF
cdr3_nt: TGTGCCACCCAAGCGGGAACGAAGAACGAGCAGTACTTC

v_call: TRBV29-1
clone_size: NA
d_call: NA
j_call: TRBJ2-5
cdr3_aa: CSVVRQLPETQYF
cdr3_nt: TGCAGCGTTGTCCGACAGTTGCCGGAGACCCAGTACTTC

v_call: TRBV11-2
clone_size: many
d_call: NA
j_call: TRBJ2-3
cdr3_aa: CASSLYGPTDTQYF
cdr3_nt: TGTGCCAGCAGCTTGTATGGGCCCACAGATACGCAGTATTTT

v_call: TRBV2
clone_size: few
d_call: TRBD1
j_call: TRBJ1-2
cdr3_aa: CASSWTGDYGYTF
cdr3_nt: TGTGCCAGCAGTTGGACAGGGGACTATGGCTACACCTTC

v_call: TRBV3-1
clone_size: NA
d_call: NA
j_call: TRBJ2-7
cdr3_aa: CASSRGQPAHEQYF
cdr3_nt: TGTGCCAGCAGCCGAGGACAGCCAGCTCACGAGCAGTACTTC

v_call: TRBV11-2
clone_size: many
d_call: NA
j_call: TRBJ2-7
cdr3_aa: CASSLGVNNYEQYF
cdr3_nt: TGTGCCAGCAGCTTGGGGGTTAATAACTACGAGCAGTACTTC

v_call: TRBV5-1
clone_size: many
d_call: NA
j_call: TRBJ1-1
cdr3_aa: CASSRSGANTEAFF
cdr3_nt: TGCGCCAGCAGCCGGTCAGGGGCGAACACTGAAGCTTTCTTT

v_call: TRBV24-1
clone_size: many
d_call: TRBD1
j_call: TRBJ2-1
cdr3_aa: CATSDPGGGGTYNEQFF
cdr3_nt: TGTGCCACCAGTGACCCAGGGGGCGGCGGGACCTACAATGAGCAGTTCTTC

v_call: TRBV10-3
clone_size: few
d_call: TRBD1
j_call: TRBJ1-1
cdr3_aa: CAITRQGSTEAFF
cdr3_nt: TGTGCCATCACAAGACAGGGATCCACTGAAGCTTTCTTT

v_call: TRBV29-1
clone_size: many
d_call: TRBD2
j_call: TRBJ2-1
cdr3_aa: CSSTRGGGGNEQFF
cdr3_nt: TGCAGCTCCACCCGGGGGGGAGGGGGCAATGAGCAGTTCTTC

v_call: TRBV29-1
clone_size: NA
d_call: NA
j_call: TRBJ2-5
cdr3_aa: CSVRFGETQYF
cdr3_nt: TGCAGCGTCCGGTTTGGGGAGACCCAGTACTTC

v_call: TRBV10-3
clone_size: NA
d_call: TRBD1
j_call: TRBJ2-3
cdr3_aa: CAIRRQGSTDTQYF
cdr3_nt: TGTGCCATCAGGCGACAGGGTAGCACAGATACGCAGTATTTT

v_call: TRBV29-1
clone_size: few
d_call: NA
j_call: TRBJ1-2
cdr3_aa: CSARGPDPTFYGYTF
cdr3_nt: TGCAGCGCAAGAGGGCCCGACCCAACCTTCTATGGCTACACCTTC